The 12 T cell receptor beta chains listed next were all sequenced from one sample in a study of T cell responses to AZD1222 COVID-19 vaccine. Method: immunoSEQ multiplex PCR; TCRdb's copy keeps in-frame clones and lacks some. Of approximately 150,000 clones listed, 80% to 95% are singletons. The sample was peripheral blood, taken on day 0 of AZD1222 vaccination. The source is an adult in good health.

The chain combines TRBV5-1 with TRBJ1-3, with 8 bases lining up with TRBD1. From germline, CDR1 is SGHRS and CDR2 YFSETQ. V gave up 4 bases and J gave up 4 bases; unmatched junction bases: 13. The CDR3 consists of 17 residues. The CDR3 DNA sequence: TGCGCCAGCAGCCCAACCTTATGGACAGGGTCCGGAAACACCATATATTTT. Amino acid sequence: CASSPTLWTGSGNTIYF.

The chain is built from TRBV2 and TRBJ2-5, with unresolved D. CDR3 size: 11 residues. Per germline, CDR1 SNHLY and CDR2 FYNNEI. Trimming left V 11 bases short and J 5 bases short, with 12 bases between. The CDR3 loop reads CAGGGKETQYF. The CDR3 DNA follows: TGTGCCGGTGGTGGGAAGGAGACCCAGTACTTC.

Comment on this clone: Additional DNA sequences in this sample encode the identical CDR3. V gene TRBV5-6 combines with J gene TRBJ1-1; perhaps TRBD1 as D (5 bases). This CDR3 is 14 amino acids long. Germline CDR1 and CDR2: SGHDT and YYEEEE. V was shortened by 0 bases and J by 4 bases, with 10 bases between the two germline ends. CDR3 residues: CASSLGRRGTEAFF. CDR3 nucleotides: TGTGCCAGCAGCTTGGGCAGGAGGGGCACTGAAGCTTTCTTT.

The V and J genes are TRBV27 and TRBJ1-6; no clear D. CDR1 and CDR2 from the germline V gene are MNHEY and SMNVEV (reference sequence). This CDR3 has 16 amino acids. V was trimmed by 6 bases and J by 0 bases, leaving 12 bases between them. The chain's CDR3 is CASSPFTGSYNSPLHF. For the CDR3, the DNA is TGTGCCAGCAGCCCCTTTACTGGCTCCTATAATTCACCCCTCCACTTT.

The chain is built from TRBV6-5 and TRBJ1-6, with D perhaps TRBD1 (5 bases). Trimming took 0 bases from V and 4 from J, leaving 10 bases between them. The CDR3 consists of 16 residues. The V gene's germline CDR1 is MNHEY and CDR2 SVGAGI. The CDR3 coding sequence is TGTGCCAGCAGTTACTCGAGACAGCTTTATAATTCACCCCTCCACTTT. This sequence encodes CASSYSRQLYNSPLHF.

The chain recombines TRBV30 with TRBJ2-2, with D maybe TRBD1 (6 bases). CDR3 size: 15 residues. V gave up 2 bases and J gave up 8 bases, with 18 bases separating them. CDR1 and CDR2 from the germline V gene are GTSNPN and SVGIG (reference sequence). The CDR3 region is CAWSLGQRSSGELFF. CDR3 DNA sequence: TGTGCCTGGAGTTTAGGACAGCGGAGCTCGGGGGAGCTGTTTTTT.

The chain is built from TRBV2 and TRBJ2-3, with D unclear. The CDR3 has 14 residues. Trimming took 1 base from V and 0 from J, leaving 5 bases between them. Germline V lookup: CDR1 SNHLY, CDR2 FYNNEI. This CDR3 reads CASSEGSSTDTQYF. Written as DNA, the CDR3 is TGTGCCAGCAGTGAAGGGTCGAGCACAGATACGCAGTATTTT.

CDR3 nucleotides: TGCGCCAGCAGCCGCGACAGGGACGGTTCACCCCTCCACTTT. This codes for CASSRDRDGSPLHF. The V and J genes are TRBV5-1 and TRBJ1-6, with TRBD1 identical over 7 bases. Germline V gene sequence: CDR1 SGHRS, CDR2 YFSETQ. With 4 bases clipped from V and 9 bases from J, the junction kept 7 bases outside the gene matches. This CDR3 region has 14 residues. The complete variable domain, with remaining parts taken from reference TRBV5-1 and TRBJ1-6, reads KAGVTQTPRYLIKTRGQQVTLSCSPISGHRSVSWYQQTPGQGLQFLFEYFSETQRNKGNFPGRFSGRQFSNSRSEMNVSTLELGDSALYLCASSRDRDGSPLHFGNGTRLTVT.

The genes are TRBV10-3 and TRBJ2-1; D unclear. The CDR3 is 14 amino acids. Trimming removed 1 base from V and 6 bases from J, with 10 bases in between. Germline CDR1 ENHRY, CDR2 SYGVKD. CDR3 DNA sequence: TGTGCCATCAGTGAGTACGACGGGCCCAATGAGCAGTTCTTC. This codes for CAISEYDGPNEQFF.

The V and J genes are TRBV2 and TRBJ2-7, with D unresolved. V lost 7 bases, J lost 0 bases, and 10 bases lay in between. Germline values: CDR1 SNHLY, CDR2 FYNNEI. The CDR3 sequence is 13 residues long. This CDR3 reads CASNSPSSYEQYF. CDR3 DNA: TGTGCCAGCAACAGTCCATCCTCCTACGAGCAGTACTTC.

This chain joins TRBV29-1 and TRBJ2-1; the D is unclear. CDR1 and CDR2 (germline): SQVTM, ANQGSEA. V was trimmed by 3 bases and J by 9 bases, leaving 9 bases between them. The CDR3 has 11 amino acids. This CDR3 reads CSVEPPSEQFF. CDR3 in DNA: TGCAGCGTTGAGCCCCCCAGTGAGCAGTTCTTC.

The CDR3, as DNA: TGTGCCAGCAGCCGCAGCGGACTAGCGGGAATTAATGAGCAGTTCTTC. Its translation is CASSRSGLAGINEQFF. J is TRBJ2-1 and V is TRBV7-8; 12 bases match TRBD2. From germline, CDR1 is SGHVS and CDR2 FQNEAQ. With V trimmed by 5 bases and J by 7 bases, 9 bases remained unmatched. This CDR3 is 16 amino acids long. The whole variable domain, remainder taken from reference TRBV7-8 and TRBJ2-1, is GAGVSQSPRYKVAKRGQDVALRCDPISGHVSLFWYQQALGQGPEFLTYFQNEAQLDKSGLPSDRFFAERPEGSVSTLKIQRTQQEDSAVYLCASSRSGLAGINEQFFGPGTRLTVL.